What follows describes a single TCR beta chain. Its antigen is not identified. A junction boundary mismatches the germline segment, possibly from a read error. Germline CDR1 reads SEHNR; CDR2 reads FQNEAQ (reference sequence). The CDR3 runs 12 residues. This sample stems from a study of cytomegalovirus exposure and HLA in healthy donors. Broader study findings: While the bulk of TCR sequences proved rare, some public TCRs turned up in many donors. Upon later analysis, TCR association rates were observed to vary by HLA locus, being highest for DRB1 and lowest for HLA-C.

Primers included in the PCR were 60 Vbeta and 13 Jbeta primers. Libraries were prepared by immunoSEQ multiplex PCR; TCRdb keeps only in-frame clonotypes and omits some of them. The data contain roughly 98,000 clones, around 75% of them singletons. Sequencing was carried out using PBMCs. The rearrangement joins TRBV7-9 to TRBJ1-1; weak D call: TRBD1 (6 bases). The sequence came from a man aged 18 to 29 in good health and CMV-seropositive. The CDR3 region is CSSSVTGSEAFF. The CDR3 DNA reads as TGTTCCAGCAGCGTGACAGGTTCAGAAGCTTTCTTT.